Following are 20 T cell receptor beta chains from one sample sequenced in a study of T cells expressing NK-cell markers. From the 5' RACE reads, TCRdb lists one entry per CDR3 protein and no DNA. Listed are about 300,000 distinct CDR3 sequences; 4% to 4.5% falls within the top ten. Sequencing input: blood T cells: a sorted CD56 or NKG2C T cell subset, CD4+ or CD8+ T cells, or bulk PBMC T cells (not recorded which). These receptors were obtained from a woman between 18 and 69 years old in good health.

The chain combines TRBV12-3 or TRBV12-4 with TRBJ1-6; TCRdb outputs TRBD1, but without DNA this stays unchecked. There are 16 residues in the CDR3. The chain's CDR3 is CASSLTRTGKNSPLHF.

The chain has TRBV12-3 or TRBV12-4 and TRBJ2-7; TCRdb selects TRBD1, and the lack of DNA leaves this call unchecked. The CDR3 loop spans 14 amino acids. The CDR3: CASTHLDRGYEQYF.

The chain employs TRBV4-2 and TRBJ2-5; the TCRdb call, TRBD2, lacks DNA for checking. This CDR3 spans 17 amino acids. Germline lookup yields CDR1 LGHNA and CDR2 YNFKEQ. The CDR3 region is CASSQGSASGGQETQYF.

The rearrangement joins TRBV18 to TRBJ2-6; the TCRdb D gene call, TRBD2, has no DNA to confirm it. This CDR3 spans 18 amino acids. Per germline, CDR1 KGHSH and CDR2 LQKENI. This CDR3 reads CASLPSWAAGSGANVLTF.

The rearrangement links TRBV7-3 to TRBJ2-1; TCRdb returns TRBD2, unconfirmable since there is no DNA. The CDR3 has 18 amino acids. Germline values: CDR1 SGHTA, CDR2 FQGTGA. The CDR3 sequence: CASSLRTPLAGGRNEQFF.

The CDR3: CSAPKGLAGTGELFF. J is TRBJ2-2 and V is TRBV20-1; the D call of TRBD2 rests on TCRdb alone, since no DNA is present to check it. The length of the CDR3 is 15 residues. Per germline, CDR1 DFQATT and CDR2 SNEGSKA (reference sequence).

This chain connects TRBV7-2 to TRBJ2-1; the D call of TRBD2 rests on TCRdb alone, since no DNA is present to check it. The CDR3 contains 17 residues. Germline V gives CDR1 SGHTA, CDR2 FQGNSA. CDR3: CASSLALLADDYNEQFF.

V and J are TRBV5-1 and TRBJ2-7; checking the TCRdb D call of TRBD1 is not possible without DNA. Germline CDR1 is SGHRS and CDR2 is YFSETQ. The CDR3 covers 14 residues. This CDR3 is CASSRDNTLYEQYF.

This rearrangement joins TRBV25-1 to TRBJ2-5; with no DNA, the TCRdb D assignment of TRBD2 cannot be verified. Germline values: CDR1 MGHDK, CDR2 SYGVNS. CDR3 length: 14 residues. CDR3 amino acids: CASSRASGKETQYF.

The CDR3 region is CASSPRGPGGYGYTF. The chain links TRBV4-3 to TRBJ1-2; TCRdb's D gene call, TRBD1, goes unchecked for lack of DNA. The CDR3 contains 15 residues. Germline assignment: CDR1 LGHNA and CDR2 YSLEER.

The rearrangement links TRBV27 to TRBJ1-1; the TCRdb D gene call, TRBD1, has no DNA to confirm it. CDR1 MNHEY and CDR2 SMNVEV come from the germline V gene (reference sequence). CDR3 length: 13 residues. The CDR3: CASSLSQGVGAFF.

The rearrangement uses TRBV7-6 and TRBJ2-3; TCRdb returns TRBD2, unconfirmable since there is no DNA. The CDR3 sequence is 15 residues long. Per the germline V gene, CDR1 is SGHVS and CDR2 is FNYEAQ. The CDR3 spells CASSPLREITDTQYF.

The rearrangement uses TRBV11-2 and TRBJ2-1; TCRdb reports TRBD2, a call that lacks DNA to check it against. Germline loops: CDR1 SGHAT, CDR2 FQNNGV. CDR3 size: 14 residues. CDR3 loop: CASSLGLAWNEQFF. Variable domain in full (rest from reference TRBV11-2 and TRBJ2-1): EAGVAQSPRYKIIEKRQSVAFWCNPISGHATLYWYQQILGQGPKLLIQFQNNGVVDDSQLPKDRFSAERLKGVDSTLKIQPAKLEDSAVYLCASSLGLAWNEQFFGPGTRLTVL.

The V call is TRBV7-8, the J call TRBJ2-5; TCRdb lists TRBD1, though no DNA is available to test this call. CDR1 is SGHVS, CDR2 FQNEAQ, per germline. The CDR3 is made up of 15 amino acids. This chain's CDR3 is CASSFGGARRETQYF.

The V and J genes are TRBV11-2 and TRBJ2-1; TCRdb lists TRBD1, though no DNA is available to test this call. The CDR3 extends over 16 amino acids. Germline CDR1 is SGHAT and CDR2 is FQNNGV. The CDR3 loop is CASSTGSSASYNEQFF. The complete variable domain, with remaining parts taken from reference TRBV11-2 and TRBJ2-1, reads EAGVAQSPRYKIIEKRQSVAFWCNPISGHATLYWYQQILGQGPKLLIQFQNNGVVDDSQLPKDRFSAERLKGVDSTLKIQPAKLEDSAVYLCASSTGSSASYNEQFFGPGTRLTVL.

The chain links TRBV25-1 to TRBJ2-3; TCRdb's D call, TRBD1, is unchecked because there is no DNA. From germline, CDR1 is MGHDK and CDR2 SYGVNS. The CDR3 consists of 15 residues. This CDR3 reads CASSEYGTGSDTQYF.

The V and J genes are TRBV5-1 and TRBJ2-5; TCRdb returns TRBD2, unconfirmable since there is no DNA. Germline CDR1 SGHRS, CDR2 YFSETQ. The CDR3 extends over 15 amino acids. The CDR3 sequence is CASSFDAGGGETQYF.

The rearrangement uses TRBV6-2 or TRBV6-3 and TRBJ2-7; TCRdb's D gene call, TRBD2, goes unchecked for lack of DNA. This CDR3 is 19 amino acids long. The V gene's germline CDR1 is MNHEY and CDR2 SVGEGT. The CDR3 here is CASSYKLLAGGEGSYEQYF.

The rearrangement uses TRBV7-8 and TRBJ2-7; the D call of TRBD1 rests on TCRdb alone, since no DNA is present to check it. CDR3 length: 15 residues. Germline CDR1 is SGHVS and CDR2 is FQNEAQ. CDR3 residues: CASSLARGRSYEQYF.

The chain couples TRBV20-1 to TRBJ2-3; the D gene TCRdb calls, TRBD2, cannot be checked with no DNA. Germline CDR1 reads DFQATT; CDR2 reads SNEGSKA (reference sequence). The length of the CDR3 is 15 residues. CDR3 loop: CSAVSGTRLADTQYF.